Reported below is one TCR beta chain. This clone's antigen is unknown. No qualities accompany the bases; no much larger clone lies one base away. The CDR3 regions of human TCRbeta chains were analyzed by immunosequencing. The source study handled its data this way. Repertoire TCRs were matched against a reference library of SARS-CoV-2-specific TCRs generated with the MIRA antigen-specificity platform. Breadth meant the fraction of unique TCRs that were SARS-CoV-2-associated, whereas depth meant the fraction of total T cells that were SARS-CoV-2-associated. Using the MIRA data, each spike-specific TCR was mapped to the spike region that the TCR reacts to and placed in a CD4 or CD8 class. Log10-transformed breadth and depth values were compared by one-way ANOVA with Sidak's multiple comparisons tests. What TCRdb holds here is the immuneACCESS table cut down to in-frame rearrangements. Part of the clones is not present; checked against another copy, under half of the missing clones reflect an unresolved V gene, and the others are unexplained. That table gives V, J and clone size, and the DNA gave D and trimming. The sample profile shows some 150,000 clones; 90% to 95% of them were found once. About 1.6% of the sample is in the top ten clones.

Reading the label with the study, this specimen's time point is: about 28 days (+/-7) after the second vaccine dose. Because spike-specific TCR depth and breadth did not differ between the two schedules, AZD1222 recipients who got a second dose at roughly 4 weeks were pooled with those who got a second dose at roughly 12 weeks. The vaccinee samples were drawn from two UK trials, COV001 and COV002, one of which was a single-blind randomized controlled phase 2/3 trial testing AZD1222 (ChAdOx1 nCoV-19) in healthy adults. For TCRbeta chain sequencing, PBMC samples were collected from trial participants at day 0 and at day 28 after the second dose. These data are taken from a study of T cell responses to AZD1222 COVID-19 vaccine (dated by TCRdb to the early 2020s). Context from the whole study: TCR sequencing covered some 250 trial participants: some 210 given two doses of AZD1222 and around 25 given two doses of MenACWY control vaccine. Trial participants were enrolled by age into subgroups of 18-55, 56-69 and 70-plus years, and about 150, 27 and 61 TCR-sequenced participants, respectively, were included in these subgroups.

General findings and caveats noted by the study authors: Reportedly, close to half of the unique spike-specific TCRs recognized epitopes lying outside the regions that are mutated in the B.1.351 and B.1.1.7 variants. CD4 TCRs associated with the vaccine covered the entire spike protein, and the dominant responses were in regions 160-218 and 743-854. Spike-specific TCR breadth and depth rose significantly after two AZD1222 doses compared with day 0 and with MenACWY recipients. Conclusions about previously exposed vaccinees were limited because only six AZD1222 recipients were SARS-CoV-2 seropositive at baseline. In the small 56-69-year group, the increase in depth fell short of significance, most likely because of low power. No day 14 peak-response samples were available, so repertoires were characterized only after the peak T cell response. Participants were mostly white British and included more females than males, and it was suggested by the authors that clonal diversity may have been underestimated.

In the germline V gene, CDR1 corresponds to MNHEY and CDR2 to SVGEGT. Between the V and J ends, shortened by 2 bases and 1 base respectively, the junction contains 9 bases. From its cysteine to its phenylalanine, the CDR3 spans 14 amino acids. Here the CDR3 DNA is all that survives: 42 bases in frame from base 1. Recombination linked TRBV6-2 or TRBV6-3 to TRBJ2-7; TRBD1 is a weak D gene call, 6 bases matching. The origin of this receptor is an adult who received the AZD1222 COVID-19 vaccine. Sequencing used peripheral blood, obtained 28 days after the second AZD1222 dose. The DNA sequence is TGTGCCAGCAGTTACCGGGACACTTCCTACGAGCAGTACTTC. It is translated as CASSYRDTSYEQYF.